The 5 T cell receptor beta chains given below trace back to one sample, sequenced in a study of cytomegalovirus exposure and HLA in healthy donors. PCR used 60 Vbeta primers and 13 Jbeta primers. Produced via immunoSEQ multiplex PCR; TCRdb's table is partial and in-frame only. The data contain roughly 120,000 clones, about 70% of them seen just once; the ten biggest clones take up around 2.1%. Material: PBMCs. Receptors originate from a woman aged 40-49 years in good health and CMV-seropositive.

The chain combines TRBV28 with TRBJ2-1, with 9 bases fitting TRBD1. CDR1 and CDR2 from the germline V gene are MDHEN and SYDVKM. The CDR3 runs 15 residues. The junction had 3 bases not matched to a gene; V was cut back by 4 bases and J by 2 bases. CDR3 residues: CASSSRTGAYNEQFF. In nucleotides, the CDR3 is TGTGCCAGCAGTTCCCGGACAGGGGCCTACAATGAGCAGTTCTTC. The full variable domain, completed using reference TRBV28 and TRBJ2-1, is DVKVTQSSRYLVKRTGEKVFLECVQDMDHENMFWYRQDPGLGLRLIYFSYDVKMKEKGDIPEGYSVSREKKERFSLILESASTNQTSMYLCASSSRTGAYNEQFFGPGTRLTVL.

This sequence joins TRBV7-2 and TRBJ2-1, with 9 positions matching TRBD2. The junction had 2 bases not matched to a gene; V was cut back by 2 bases and J by 0 bases. The germline V gene encodes CDR1 SGHTA and CDR2 FQGNSA. CDR3 size: 16 residues. CDR3 bases: TGTGCCAGCAGCTTACTTAGCGGGAGCTCCTACAATGAGCAGTTCTTC. Residues: CASSLLSGSSYNEQFF. Drawing the rest from reference TRBV7-2 and TRBJ2-1, the complete variable domain is GAGVSQSPSNKVTEKGKDVELRCDPISGHTALYWYRQSLGQGLEFLIYFQGNSAPDKSGLPSDRFSAERTGGSVSTLTIQRTQQEDSAVYLCASSLLSGSSYNEQFFGPGTRLTVL.

The chain carries TRBV6-1 and TRBJ2-5; TRBD1 aligns across 7 bases. The CDR3 length is 15 residues. Germline loops: CDR1 MNHNS, CDR2 SASEGT. Trimming at V came to 4 bases and at J to 2 bases, leaving 7 bases not matched to a gene. CDR3 amino acids: CASSVTGTEQETQYF. The CDR3 nucleotides are TGTGCCAGCAGTGTTACCGGGACAGAACAAGAGACCCAGTACTTC.

The chain uses TRBV30 and TRBJ1-6, with 7 bases fitting TRBD1. Per the germline V gene, CDR1 is GTSNPN and CDR2 is SVGIG (reference sequence). Germline trimming cut 5 bases from V and 6 bases from J; bases unmatched to any gene: 7. CDR3 length equals 14 residues. The CDR3 sequence is CAWELGQVNSPLHF. CDR3 bases: TGTGCCTGGGAACTCGGACAGGTTAATTCACCCCTCCACTTT.

This chain connects TRBV9 to TRBJ2-3, with 10 bases aligning to TRBD2. The CDR3 totals 14 residues. Trimming cost V 3 bases and J 3 bases; bases outside gene matches: 1. Germline CDR1 SGDLS, CDR2 YYNGEE. The DNA for the CDR3 is TGTGCCAGCAGCGCGGGACTAGCGACAGATACGCAGTATTTT. Its translation is CASSAGLATDTQYF. Filled out from reference TRBV9 and TRBJ2-3, the complete variable domain reads DSGVTQTPKHLITATGQRVTLRCSPRSGDLSVYWYQQSLDQGLQFLIQYYNGEERAKGNILERFSAQQFPDLHSELNLSSLELGDSALYFCASSAGLATDTQYFGPGTRLTVL.